This record covers a single T cell receptor beta chain. Antigen unknown. The entry originates in a study of T cell responses to AZD1222 COVID-19 vaccine. Study results and caveats: Spike-wide coverage was observed for vaccine-associated CD4 TCRs, with dominant responses at 160-218 and 743-854. Females outnumbered males among donors, who were mostly white British; clonal diversity was possibly underestimated. With two AZD1222 doses given, Spike-specific TCR breadth and depth both rose. Repertoire sampling was restricted to post-peak T cell response timepoints.

Produced via immunoSEQ multiplex PCR; TCRdb's table is partial and in-frame only. This table holds some 140,000 clones, 80% to 95% found once. With 4 bases clipped from V and 3 bases from J, the junction kept 5 bases outside the gene matches. This CDR3 is 15 amino acids long. Germline V gene data show CDR1 as SGHDT and CDR2 as YYEEEE. The chain couples TRBV5-6 to TRBJ2-2, with 8 bases aligning to TRBD2. Here the sequenced sample was peripheral blood, taken on day 0 of AZD1222 vaccination. This receptor was taken from an adult in good health. CDR3 amino acids: CASSHGRGYTGELFF. For the CDR3, the DNA is TGTGCCAGCAGCCACGGGAGGGGGTACACCGGGGAGCTGTTTTTT.